The text below deals with one T cell receptor (beta chain). The sample holds many counts of this clonotype. Its antigen is still unknown. No base qualities exist here, and no much larger clone lies one base off it. This specimen belongs to a study of human T cells and chemical hapten exposure (dated by TCRdb to the early 2020s). Background on the whole study: For sensitization, 2% DPC in acetone was applied to a 2 cm by 2 cm area of upper inner arm skin. Patients additionally received weekly therapeutic DPC doses to the scalp throughout the roughly 25-week study period. Patch testing was done on the upper back using Finn chambers containing 0.01% DPC, and results were scored after 6 days according to International Contact Dermatitis Research Group standards. The patient cohort, mostly female, included alopecia areata with under or over 50% scalp involvement, alopecia totalis and alopecia universalis. Libraries were pooled for sequencing, and per-sample TCR yields varied mainly because of small differences in library volumes within the pool. This study followed changes in the peripheral blood TCR repertoire in vivo during primary and secondary sensitization of alopecia patients to the hapten diphenylcyclopropenone (DPC). Blood samples were taken from patients before sensitization (week 0) and at 2, 6 and about 24 weeks after DPC sensitization. Blood for TCR sequencing was provided by twenty-nine alopecia patients at one to four time points (pre-sensitization, 2, 6 and 24 weeks).

Beyond this particular receptor, the publication reports: DPC sensitization did not change the number of TCRs with a frequency above 1 in 1000, and there was no evidence of changes in global repertoire structure. A positive correlation was found between the number of PT1 expanded TCRs and patch test score, with significance reached at thresholds 8, 16 and 32 but not 4. Because every patient had alopecia, a presumed autoimmune disease, the patients' immune response might differ from that of healthy individuals. Significantly more large CDR3 similarity clusters were formed by expanded TCRs than by pre-sensitization or healthy control sets, consistent with antigen-driven responses. Repeated subsampling changed both the strength of the expansion versus patch-test correlation and the threshold at which that correlation became significant.

From the germline V gene, CDR1 is SQVTM and CDR2 is ANQGSEA. The trim is 2 bases for V and 1 base for J, with a gap of 5 bases between the germline ends. The CDR3, cysteine through phenylalanine, is 12 amino acids long. Here the CDR3 DNA is all that survives: 36 bases in frame from base 1. This specimen's time point label, interpreted: patch test 1, 2 weeks after DPC sensitization. What this sample's treatment or condition label stands for: therapeutic diphenylcyclopropenone sensitization with weekly scalp DPC. Blood at each patch-test visit was drawn before the patch test was applied. Eligible patients were aged 18 to 70, diagnosed with alopecia, deemed suitable for DPC therapy, and excluded if pregnant. Total RNA was extracted from unfractionated whole blood collected in Tempus Blood RNA tubes. To prepare the library, RACE was applied. Reads for this sample came from a NextSeq 500. During library preparation, unique molecular identifiers were attached to individual cDNA molecules so that TCRs could be counted quantitatively and reproducibly. From each blood RNA sample, both TCR alpha and TCR beta chains were sequenced. The paper's processing steps were these. A median of approximately 100,000 TCRs per sample was observed, with a range of roughly 23,224 to 700,000. The Decombinator software suite was used to annotate V, J and CDR3 in the TCR reads. Every sample was subsampled to the same number of TCRs (28,000) for the PS versus PT1 abundance plots. TCRs were defined as expanded if absent before sensitization and observed at least eight times at the 2-week time point. The raw public reads went through TCRdb reprocessing: fastp at Q25, MiXCR clone calling, in-frame beta chains kept. Duplicate CDR3 protein sequences are folded into a single record with the most common DNA and genes. V and J calls and clone size were set by TCRdb, not the authors. This sample comprises around 52,000 distinct CDR3 sequences, 9.3% of them detected only once. The top ten clones comprise roughly 13% of the sample.

Here the sequenced sample was whole blood, taken in connection with sensitization to the hapten diphenylcyclopropenone (DPC). The rearranged chain carries TRBV29-1 and TRBJ1-2; the D gene is possibly TRBD1, with 5 bases matching. The TCR sequence derives from a woman aged 35 to 49 with alopecia areata. Some clones in this sample may be carry-over from other donors' samples. The CDR3 loop reads CSVERGNYGYTF. The nucleotide sequence is given as TGCAGCGTTGAAAGGGGTAACTATGGCTACACCTTC. The CDR3 plus the reference TRBV29-1 and TRBJ1-2 genes for the other parts give the full variable domain: SAVISQKPSRDICQRGTSLTIQCQVDSQVTMMFWYRQQPGQSLTLIATANQGSEATYESGFVIDKFPISRPNLTFSTLTVSNMSPEDSSIYLCSVERGNYGYTFGSGTRLTVV.